This T cell receptor (beta chain) was sequenced during a study of Ad26.COV2.S vaccination and SARS-CoV-2 variants. About the study: Vaccine-arm donor from the placebo-controlled COV1001 Ad26.COV2.S trial.

Findings and limits, study-wide: Similar non-spike TCR breadth was seen in vaccine and placebo recipients. Possibly, TCR breadth and depth analyses underestimated total T cell responses.

Treatment specified: some 20 received Ad26.COV2.S at low or high dose, single or two shots; roughly five received placebo; per-sample allocation not given. Specimen acquisition occurred on day 63 following the initial vaccine or placebo injection. Within Boston, the person who donated was an adult of 18-55 years. Sequencing was performed with immunoSEQ multiplex PCR; in TCRdb, only in-frame clones are kept and a portion is missing. In the table there are 350,000 to 400,000 clones, 70% to 90% of which are singletons. About this clone: The antigen remains undetermined.

Per the germline V gene, CDR1 is LNHDA and CDR2 is SQIVND (reference sequence). The length of the CDR3 is 15 residues. V shed 4 bases and J shed 0 bases, with 10 bases lying between them. This sequence originates from a person between 18 and 60 years old who received the Ad26.COV2.S COVID-19 vaccine or a placebo. This chain uses TRBV19 with TRBJ1-5; no clear D. The specimen was peripheral blood, collected in a trial of Ad26.COV2.S vaccine versus placebo. As DNA, the CDR3 is TGTGCCAGTAGTACTAAGGGAAATAGCAATCAGCCCCAGCATTTT. It codes for CASSTKGNSNQPQHF.